These T cell receptor beta chains were read from a single sample in a study of cytomegalovirus exposure and HLA in healthy donors. Clones were sequenced by immunoSEQ multiplex PCR, and TCRdb holds only the in-frame ones, with some missing. The sample carries 50,000 or so clones, about three quarters recorded once. Sequenced input: PBMCs. These receptors came from a female donor in good health and CMV-seronegative. Both conserved end residues are part of each CDR3.

CDR3 length | J gene | V gene | CDR3 protein
13 | TRBJ2-1 | TRBV2 | CASSEIRGNEQFF
14 | TRBJ1-1 | TRBV5-1 | CASSWDRSQGYAFF
15 | TRBJ2-7 | TRBV4-3 | CASSQDLGGIYEQYF
16 | TRBJ2-6 | TRBV28 | CASSFLTGTGANVLTF
16 | TRBJ2-3 | TRBV7-9 | CASSLVATLDTDTQYF
18 | TRBJ2-1 | TRBV9 | CASSAEILAGGQYNEQFF
15 | TRBJ2-5 | TRBV7-3 | CASSLAGGDRETQYF
15 | TRBJ2-7 | TRBV28 | CASSSPSGGEYEQYF
17 | TRBJ2-1 | TRBV7-9 | CASSLYRLAGGHNEQFF
13 | TRBJ2-1 | TRBV5-4 | CASSPSTYNEQFF
17 | TRBJ1-4 | TRBV25-1 | CASSRAVTGDINETLFF
14 | TRBJ1-1 | TRBV28 | CASFNTGQRSEAFF
14 | TRBJ1-1 | TRBV27 | CASSRRQGSTEAFF
15 | TRBJ2-3 | TRBV5-1 | CASRTGPLTPDTQYF
16 | TRBJ2-1 | TRBV4-3 | CASSQGRALPYNEQFF
14 | TRBJ1-1 | TRBV7-9 | CASSLSGRGGEAFF
14 | TRBJ2-3 | TRBV5-1 | CASSQRRETDTQYF
15 | TRBJ2-7 | TRBV14 | CASSQLAGGFYEQYF
15 | TRBJ1-4 | TRBV5-1 | CASSFGQGGSEKLFF
16 | TRBJ1-5 | TRBV15 | CATSRDPGRRSQPQHF
15 | TRBJ1-4 | TRBV7-2 | CASSLMGGANEKLFF
15 | TRBJ2-2 | TRBV15 | CATSGGTVNTGELFF
16 | TRBJ2-5 | TRBV27 | CASRPTSGGAGETQYF
15 | TRBJ1-5 | TRBV2 | CASSEARTGNQPQHF
13 | TRBJ1-1 | TRBV30 | CAWMDSSDTEAFF
14 | TRBJ2-1 | TRBV7-6 | CASSFSGTFNEQFF
16 | TRBJ1-5 | TRBV7-2 | CASSFWGPPDNQPQHF
15 | TRBJ1-1 | TRBV7-6 | CASSLIQGAPTEAFF
14 | TRBJ2-5 | TRBV9 | CASSVGGLKETQYF
16 | TRBJ2-3 | TRBV28 | CASSLRFGRGTDTQYF
14 | TRBJ1-5 | TRBV7-2 | CASSLWQGVQPQHF
16 | TRBJ2-1 | TRBV10-3 | CASLGLVKSSYNEQFF